These T cell receptor beta chains were read from a single sample in a study of spatial heterogeneity in lung cancer. TCRdb re-called the 5' RACE reads with MiXCR, one entry per CDR3 protein. The table lists about 92,000 distinct CDR3 sequences, about an eighth of them singletons. The input for sequencing was PBMCs, taken at surgery. The receptor source for this set is a male donor with early-stage non-small cell lung cancer. Both conserved end residues are part of each CDR3. D genes are given only for firm matches. Clone sizes are given selectively: once, few, many, or a class where the clone is expanded.

j_call clone_size d_call v_call cdr3_aa cdr3_nt
TRBJ2-5 - - TRBV6-1 CASSELARETQYF TGTGCCAGCAGTGAGTTGGCCCGGGAGACCCAGTACTTC
TRBJ1-2 few - TRBV28 CASGTYGYTF TGTGCCAGTGGGACGTATGGCTACACCTTC
TRBJ2-2 few TRBD2 TRBV6-2/TRBV6-3 CASKKREPGELFF TGTGCCAGCAAGAAGCGGGAGCCCGGGGAGCTGTTTTTT
TRBJ2-7 - - TRBV29-1 CSAGGTASYEQYF TGCAGCGCTGGAGGGACAGCCTCCTACGAGCAGTACTTC
TRBJ1-4 - TRBD1 TRBV6-5 CASSSPGQGKANEKLFF TGTGCCAGCAGTTCCCCTGGACAGGGGAAGGCTAATGAAAAACTGTTTTTT
TRBJ2-3 many - TRBV7-2 CASGKQGIF TGTGCCAGCGGCAAACAGGGTATATTT
TRBJ2-7 - - TRBV4-3 CASTQDPGQDYEQYF TGCGCCAGCACCCAAGATCCGGGACAAGACTACGAGCAGTACTTC
TRBJ2-7 few - TRBV5-1 CASSPSQENSYEQYF TGCGCCAGCAGCCCGTCACAGGAGAACTCCTACGAGCAGTACTTC
TRBJ2-7 many - TRBV2 CASSEERKLSYEQYF TGTGCCAGCAGTGAAGAGCGGAAACTGTCCTACGAGCAGTACTTC
TRBJ2-3 many - TRBV5-5 CASSLGDTDTQYF TGTGCCAGCAGCTTGGGCGACACAGATACGCAGTATTTT
TRBJ2-5 - - TRBV19 CASSRPRHQETQYF TGTGCCAGTAGTAGGCCCCGACACCAAGAGACCCAGTACTTC
TRBJ2-3 few - TRBV12-3/TRBV12-4 CASSPGWGEPDTQYF TGTGCCAGCAGTCCTGGTTGGGGGGAGCCAGATACGCAGTATTTT
TRBJ1-4 many - TRBV20-1 CSATRQAGEKLFF TGCAGTGCTACTCGACAGGCGGGTGAAAAACTGTTTTTT
TRBJ2-7 few - TRBV10-3 CATLNLPFSSYEQYF TGTGCCACCCTTAATCTACCCTTCAGCTCCTACGAGCAGTACTTC
TRBJ1-1 many - TRBV4-2 CASSPGSLQEAFF TGTGCCAGCAGCCCCGGGTCCTTGCAGGAAGCTTTCTTT
TRBJ2-7 many TRBD1 TRBV20-1 CSAREQGALPYEQYF TGCAGTGCTAGAGAACAGGGGGCCCTCCCCTACGAGCAGTACTTC
TRBJ2-5 - TRBD2 TRBV7-2 CASSFSGDQETQYF TGTGCCAGCAGCTTCAGCGGGGACCAAGAGACCCAGTACTTC
TRBJ2-5 few - TRBV2 CASIGTEQETQYF TGTGCCAGCATTGGGACTGAACAAGAGACCCAGTACTTC
TRBJ2-3 - - TRBV28 CASSLKILDTQYF TGTGCCAGCAGTTTAAAGATTCTAGATACGCAGTATTTT
TRBJ2-7 - TRBD1 TRBV7-9 CASSFTGGSYEQYF TGTGCCAGCAGCTTCACAGGGGGTTCCTACGAGCAGTACTTC
TRBJ2-3 - - TRBV11-1 CASSPRASYTDTQYF TGTGCCAGCAGCCCGAGGGCCTCTTACACAGATACGCAGTATTTT
TRBJ1-3 - - TRBV10-3 CASHGFPVSGNTIYF TGTGCCTCCCATGGTTTTCCAGTCTCTGGAAACACCATATATTTT
TRBJ1-3 - - TRBV3-1 CASSQGIYSGNTIYF TGTGCCAGCAGCCAAGGGATCTACTCTGGAAACACCATATATTTT
TRBJ2-3 - - TRBV28 CASIPPPEVTDTQYF TGTGCCAGCATTCCCCCGCCGGAAGTCACAGATACGCAGTATTTT
TRBJ2-7 - - TRBV5-1 CASSSQTGYEQYF TGCGCCAGCAGCTCTCAAACAGGTTACGAGCAGTACTTC
TRBJ2-6 few - TRBV28 CASRRAGANVLTF TGTGCCAGCAGGCGCGCTGGGGCCAACGTCCTGACTTTC
TRBJ2-1 many TRBD2 TRBV10-3 CAISLAGTYNEQFF TGTGCCATCAGCCTAGCGGGGACCTACAATGAGCAGTTCTTC
TRBJ2-3 few TRBD2 TRBV20-1 CSAELAGGSDTQYF TGCAGTGCTGAACTAGCGGGGGGCTCAGATACGCAGTATTTT
TRBJ1-5 many TRBD1 TRBV7-2 CASSVGQGDQPQHF TGTGCCAGCAGCGTGGGACAGGGGGATCAGCCCCAGCATTTT
TRBJ1-5 - - TRBV30 CAWSVMRSNQPQHF TGTGCCTGGAGTGTGATGAGGAGCAATCAGCCCCAGCATTTT
TRBJ1-2 - TRBD1 TRBV6-1 CASRDTGTGDYGYTF TGTGCCAGCAGGGATACCGGGACAGGGGACTATGGCTACACCTTC
TRBJ1-2 - - TRBV4-1 CASSQGLGLEDYGYTF TGCGCCAGCAGCCAAGGCTTAGGGTTGGAAGACTATGGCTACACCTTC
TRBJ2-1 many - TRBV27 CASSLARRVGGYNEQFF TGTGCCAGCAGTTTGGCCCGGAGGGTTGGAGGCTACAATGAGCAGTTCTTC
TRBJ2-7 - TRBD2 TRBV7-2 CASSPGVAGTYEQYF TGTGCCAGCAGCCCCGGGGTAGCGGGGACCTACGAGCAGTACTTC
TRBJ1-1 many TRBD1 TRBV29-1 CSAQGGYTEAFF TGCAGCGCCCAGGGGGGTTACACTGAAGCTTTCTTT
TRBJ2-1 few - TRBV4-3 CASSQGSYEQFF TGCGCCAGCAGCCAAGGCAGCTATGAGCAGTTCTTC
TRBJ2-7 few TRBD2 TRBV23-1 CASSSASGTYEQYF TGCGCCAGCAGTTCGGCTAGCGGAACCTACGAGCAGTACTTC
TRBJ2-2 few - TRBV6-5 CASSSAGELFF TGTGCCAGCAGCTCCGCCGGGGAGCTGTTTTTT
TRBJ2-7 few TRBD2 TRBV28 CASSLGGGLADYEQYF TGTGCCAGCAGTTTGGGTGGAGGACTAGCGGACTACGAGCAGTACTTC
TRBJ1-6 few - TRBV9 CASSDGRGTGSPLHF TGTGCCAGCAGCGATGGGCGGGGGACCGGATCACCCCTCCACTTT
TRBJ2-7 - - TRBV19 CASSTTGSPYEQYF TGTGCCAGTAGTACCACAGGGTCCCCCTACGAGCAGTACTTC
TRBJ2-7 - TRBD1 TRBV7-9 CASSSERTNRGNEQYF TGTGCCAGCAGCTCCGAGAGAACGAACAGGGGGAACGAGCAGTACTTC